This T cell receptor beta chain was found in a study of blood T cell repertoires in COVID-19. Study context: Sites in the United States, Italy and Spain provided acute and convalescent COVID-19 samples. Sample material is recorded as cDNA or gDNA derived from T cells, B-cell-depleted T cells, or PBMCs.

The authors' processing: For nucleated cells, counts were estimated from reference gene primer amplification. TCRdb's copy holds only in-frame clones and misses some; the assay was immunoSEQ multiplex PCR. That table is the source of V, J and clone size, and D and trimming were worked out from the DNA. The sample includes 50,000 to 70,000 clones, almost 80% of them seen just once. This CDR3 has 11 residues. Trimming took 2 bases from V and 7 from J, leaving 3 bases between them. The specimen was peripheral blood. This sequence joins TRBV12-3 or TRBV12-4 and TRBJ2-1; D unclear. This clonotype was sampled from a man between 60 and 75 years old with acute or convalescent COVID-19. Here the CDR3 reads CASSLRNEQFF. The CDR3 nucleotides are TGTGCCAGCAGTTTACGGAATGAGCAGTTCTTC.